This T cell receptor beta chain was sequenced for a study of T-cell reconstitution after alpha-beta-depleted transplantation in children. Notes on the study in general: By about two months after transplant, alpha-beta T cells reportedly arose from several hundred graft clones that had expanded. It was newly produced T cells that mostly accounted for T-cell counts and diversity one year after transplant. Recipient T cells and thymic progenitors that survived were the source of the high TCRbeta diversity seen at day 60 in some patients.

About this clonotype itself: The antigen is unknown.

Germline V CDR1 and CDR2: SGHVS, FQNEAQ. The CDR3 length is 19 residues. Trimming cost V 0 bases and J 8 bases; bases outside gene matches: 19. Unique molecular identifiers were incorporated during preparation of the TCRbeta library. TCRdb reprocessed the PCR reads via MiXCR and lists one record per CDR3 protein. The sample consists of about 58,000 distinct CDR3 sequences, approximately 43% of them appearing once. The clonotype was recovered from a male patient younger than 18 who had a stem cell transplant for acute lymphoblastic leukemia, so the T cells may come from the graft donor. The chain is built from TRBV7-8 and TRBJ1-2; 9 bases line up with TRBD1. This specimen was PBMCs, mostly from graft donor cells, taken 360 days after TCRalphabeta/CD19-depleted stem cell transplant. The CDR3 loop is CASSLAAVPGQGEAIGYTF. CDR3 DNA: TGTGCCAGCAGCTTAGCCGCTGTCCCGGGACAGGGCGAGGCTATCGGCTACACCTTC.